This is a list of T cell receptor beta chains from one sample in a study of neoadjuvant anti-PD-1 for oral cavity cancer. Assay used: immunoSEQ multiplex PCR; TCRdb lists only in-frame clones, some missing. The table records over 14,000 clones, 65% to 80% of them present only once. The sample in question was PBMCs, obtained before nivolumab (anti-PD-1) treatment. The receptors stem from a person aged 35 to 85 with oral cavity squamous cell carcinoma. CDR3s include the opening cysteine and the closing phenylalanine or tryptophan. The D gene is left open where the match is weak. Clone sizes are given selectively: once, few, many, or a class where the clone is expanded.

length,V,J,size,D,DNA,CDR3
15,TRBV19,TRBJ1-2,-,-,TGTGCCAGTAGTACCCTCGGGACCCCTAACTATGGCTACACCTTC,CASSTLGTPNYGYTF
15,TRBV9,TRBJ1-1,-,-,TGTGCCAGCAGCGTAGCAGGCAGGACGCTCACTGAAGCTTTCTTT,CASSVAGRTLTEAFF
15,TRBV4-1,TRBJ2-2,-,-,TGCGCCAGCAGCTCGGTGCAGGGTGCGGCCGGGGAGCTGTTTTTT,CASSSVQGAAGELFF
17,TRBV28,TRBJ1-5,once,TRBD1,TGTGCCAGCAGTTCCCGGGACAGGAGATGGGTGGGGAGGCCCCAGCATTTT,CASSSRDRRWVGRPQHF
15,TRBV4-1,TRBJ2-7,-,TRBD1,TGCGCCAGCAGCCAAGTCGGCAGGGGGCTAACCGAGCAGTACTTC,CASSQVGRGLTEQYF
13,TRBV30,TRBJ2-1,-,TRBD2,TGTGCCTGGAGTGTACTAGCGGGGTCAGAGCAGTTCTTC,CAWSVLAGSEQFF
16,TRBV6-1,TRBJ2-7,-,-,TGTGCCAGCAGTGATATAATTGAGGCCCCCTCCTACGAGCAGTACTTC,CASSDIIEAPSYEQYF
14,TRBV5-1,TRBJ2-3,-,-,TGCGCCAGCAGCTTGACGTTAGGCCCAGATACGCAGTATTTT,CASSLTLGPDTQYF
13,TRBV6-4,TRBJ1-2,few,TRBD1,TGTGCCAGCAGTGATTTGGCAGGGGGAGGCTACACCTTC,CASSDLAGGGYTF
14,TRBV30,TRBJ2-5,-,-,TGTGCCTGGAGACCGGGACCCTCCGTGGAGACCCAGTACTTC,CAWRPGPSVETQYF
16,TRBV25-1,TRBJ1-2,-,TRBD1,TGTGCCAGCAGGATGACAGGGTCCCCCACTAACTATGGCTACACCTTC,CASRMTGSPTNYGYTF